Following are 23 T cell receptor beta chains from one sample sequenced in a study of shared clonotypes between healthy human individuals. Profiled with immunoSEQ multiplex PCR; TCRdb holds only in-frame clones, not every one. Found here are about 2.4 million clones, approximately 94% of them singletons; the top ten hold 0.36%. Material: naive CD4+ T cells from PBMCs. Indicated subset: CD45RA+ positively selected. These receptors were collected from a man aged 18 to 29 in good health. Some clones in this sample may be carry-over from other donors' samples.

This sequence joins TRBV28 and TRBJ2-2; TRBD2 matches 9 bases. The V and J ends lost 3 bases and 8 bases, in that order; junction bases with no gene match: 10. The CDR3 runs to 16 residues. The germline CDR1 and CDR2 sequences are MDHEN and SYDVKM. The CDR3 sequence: CASSLGLSGSGGELFF. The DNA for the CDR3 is TGTGCCAGCAGTTTGGGCCTTAGCGGGAGCGGGGGGGAGCTGTTTTTT.

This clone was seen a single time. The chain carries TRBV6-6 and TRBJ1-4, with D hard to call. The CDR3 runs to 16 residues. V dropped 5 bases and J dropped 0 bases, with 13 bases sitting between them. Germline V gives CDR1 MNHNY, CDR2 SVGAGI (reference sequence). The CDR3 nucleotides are TGTGCCAGCAGTCCAGATACGTACGCAACTAATGAAAAACTGTTTTTT. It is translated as CASSPDTYATNEKLFF.

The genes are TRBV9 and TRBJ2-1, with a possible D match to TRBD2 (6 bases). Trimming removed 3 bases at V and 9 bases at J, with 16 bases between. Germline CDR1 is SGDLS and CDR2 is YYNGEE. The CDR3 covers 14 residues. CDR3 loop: CASSANRGGTEQFF. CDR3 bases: TGTGCCAGCAGCGCCAACCGTGGGGGGACTGAGCAGTTCTTC. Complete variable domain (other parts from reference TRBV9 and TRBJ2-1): DSGVTQTPKHLITATGQRVTLRCSPRSGDLSVYWYQQSLDQGLQFLIQYYNGEERAKGNILERFSAQQFPDLHSELNLSSLELGDSALYFCASSANRGGTEQFFGPGTRLTVL.

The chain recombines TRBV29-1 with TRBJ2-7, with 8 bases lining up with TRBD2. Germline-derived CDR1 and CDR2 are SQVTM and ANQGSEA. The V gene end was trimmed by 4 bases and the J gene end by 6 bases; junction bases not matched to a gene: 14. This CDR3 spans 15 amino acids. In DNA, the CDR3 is TGCAGCGTTGCCGGGGGGGCGGGAGCCCTCGGCGAGCAGTACTTC. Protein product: CSVAGGAGALGEQYF.

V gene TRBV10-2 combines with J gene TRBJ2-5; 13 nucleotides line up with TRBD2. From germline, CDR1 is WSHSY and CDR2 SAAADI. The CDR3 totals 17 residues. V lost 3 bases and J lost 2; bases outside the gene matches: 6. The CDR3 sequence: CASSDFGTSGTQETQYF. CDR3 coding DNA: TGCGCCAGCAGTGACTTCGGGACTAGCGGGACGCAAGAGACCCAGTACTTC.

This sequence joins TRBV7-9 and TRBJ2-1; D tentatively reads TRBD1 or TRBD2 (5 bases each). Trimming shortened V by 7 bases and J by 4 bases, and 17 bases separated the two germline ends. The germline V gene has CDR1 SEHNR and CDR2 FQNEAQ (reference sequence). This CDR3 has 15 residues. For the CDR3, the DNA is TGTGCCAGCAACCTCCGGGACGGGTGGTACAATGAGCAGTTCTTC. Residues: CASNLRDGWYNEQFF.

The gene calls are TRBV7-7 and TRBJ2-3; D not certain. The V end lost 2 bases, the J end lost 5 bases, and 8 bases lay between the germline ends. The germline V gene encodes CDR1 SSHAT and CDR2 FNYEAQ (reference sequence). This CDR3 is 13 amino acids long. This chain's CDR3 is CASSLLPEDTQYF. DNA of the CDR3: TGTGCCAGCAGCTTATTGCCTGAAGATACGCAGTATTTT. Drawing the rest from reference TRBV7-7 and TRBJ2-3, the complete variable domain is GAGVSQSPRYKVTKRGQDVTLRCDPISSHATLYWYQQALGQGPEFLTYFNYEAQPDKSGLPSDRFSAERPEGSISTLTIQRTEQRDSAMYRCASSLLPEDTQYFGPGTRLTVL.

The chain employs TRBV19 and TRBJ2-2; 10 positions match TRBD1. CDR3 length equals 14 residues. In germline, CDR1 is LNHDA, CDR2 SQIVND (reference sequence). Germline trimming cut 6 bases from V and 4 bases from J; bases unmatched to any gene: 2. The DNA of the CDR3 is TGTGCCAGTAGAGACAGGGGGCCCACCGGGGAGCTGTTTTTT. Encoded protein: CASRDRGPTGELFF.

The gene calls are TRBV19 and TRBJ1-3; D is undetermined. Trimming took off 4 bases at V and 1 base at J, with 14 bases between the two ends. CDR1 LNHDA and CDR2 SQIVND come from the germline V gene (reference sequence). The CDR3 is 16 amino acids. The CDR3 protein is CASSNVARRSGNTIYF. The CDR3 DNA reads TGTGCCAGTAGTAATGTCGCAAGGCGATCTGGAAACACCATATATTTT.

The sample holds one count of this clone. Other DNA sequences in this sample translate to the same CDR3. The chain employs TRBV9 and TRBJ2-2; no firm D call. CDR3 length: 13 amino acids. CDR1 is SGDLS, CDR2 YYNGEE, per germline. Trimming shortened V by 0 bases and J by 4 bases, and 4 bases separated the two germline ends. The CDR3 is CASSVGLTGELFF. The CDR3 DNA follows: TGTGCCAGCAGCGTAGGGCTCACCGGGGAGCTGTTTTTT. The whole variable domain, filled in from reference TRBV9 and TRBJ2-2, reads DSGVTQTPKHLITATGQRVTLRCSPRSGDLSVYWYQQSLDQGLQFLIQYYNGEERAKGNILERFSAQQFPDLHSELNLSSLELGDSALYFCASSVGLTGELFFGEGSRLTVL.

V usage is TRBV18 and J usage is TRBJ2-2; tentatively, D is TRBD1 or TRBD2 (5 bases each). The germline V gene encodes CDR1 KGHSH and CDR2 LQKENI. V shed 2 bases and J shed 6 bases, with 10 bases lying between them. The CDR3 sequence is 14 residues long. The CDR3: CASSPELGAGELFF. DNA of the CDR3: TGTGCCAGCTCACCAGAACTAGGGGCCGGGGAGCTGTTTTTT.

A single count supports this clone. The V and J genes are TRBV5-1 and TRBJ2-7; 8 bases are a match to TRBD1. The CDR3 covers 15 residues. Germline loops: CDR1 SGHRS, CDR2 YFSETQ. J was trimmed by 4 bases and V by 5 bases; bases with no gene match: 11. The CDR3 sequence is CASRPEGTGLYEQYF. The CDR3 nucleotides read TGCGCCAGCAGGCCCGAGGGGACAGGCTTATACGAGCAGTACTTC. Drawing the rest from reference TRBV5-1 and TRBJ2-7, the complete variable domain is KAGVTQTPRYLIKTRGQQVTLSCSPISGHRSVSWYQQTPGQGLQFLFEYFSETQRNKGNFPGRFSGRQFSNSRSEMNVSTLELGDSALYLCASRPEGTGLYEQYFGPGTRLTVT.

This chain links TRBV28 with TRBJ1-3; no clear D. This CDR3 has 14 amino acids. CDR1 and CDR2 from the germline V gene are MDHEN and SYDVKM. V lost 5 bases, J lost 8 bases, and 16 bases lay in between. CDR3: CASSPWAGGDTIYF. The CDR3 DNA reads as TGTGCCAGCAGTCCATGGGCTGGCGGGGACACCATATATTTT.

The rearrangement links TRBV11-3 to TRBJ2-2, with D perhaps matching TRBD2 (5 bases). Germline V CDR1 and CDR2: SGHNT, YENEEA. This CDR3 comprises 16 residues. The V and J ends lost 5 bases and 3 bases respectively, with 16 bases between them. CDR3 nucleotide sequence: TGTGCCAGCAGCCCCCGGGTGGCGGACTACACCGGGGAGCTGTTTTTT. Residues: CASSPRVADYTGELFF.

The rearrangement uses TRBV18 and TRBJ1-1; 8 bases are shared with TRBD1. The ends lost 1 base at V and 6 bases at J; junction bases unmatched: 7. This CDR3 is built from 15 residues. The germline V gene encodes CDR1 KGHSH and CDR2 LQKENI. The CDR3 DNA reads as TGTGCCAGCTCACCACTCAGGGGGCGAGGTTCTGAAGCTTTCTTT. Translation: CASSPLRGRGSEAFF.

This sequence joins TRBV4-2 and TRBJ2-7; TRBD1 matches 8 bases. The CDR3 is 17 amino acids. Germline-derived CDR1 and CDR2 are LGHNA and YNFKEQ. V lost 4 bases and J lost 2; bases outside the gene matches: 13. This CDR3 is CASSLRTGQGVTYEQYF. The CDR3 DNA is TGTGCCAGCAGCCTTAGAACTGGACAGGGTGTAACCTACGAGCAGTACTTC.

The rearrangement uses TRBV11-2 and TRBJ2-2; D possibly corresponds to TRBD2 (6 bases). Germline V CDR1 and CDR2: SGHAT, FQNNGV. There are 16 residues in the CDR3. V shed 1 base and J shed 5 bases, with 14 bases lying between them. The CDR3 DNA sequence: TGTGCCAGCAGCTTAGTCGTCGGGGGTAGGACCGGGGAGCTGTTTTTT. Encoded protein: CASSLVVGGRTGELFF.

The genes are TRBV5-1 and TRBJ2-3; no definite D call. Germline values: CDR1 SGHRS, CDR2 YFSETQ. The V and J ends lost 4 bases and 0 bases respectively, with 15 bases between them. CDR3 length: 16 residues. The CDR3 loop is CASSPKGRISTDTQYF. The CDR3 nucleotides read TGCGCCAGCAGCCCTAAAGGCAGAATAAGCACAGATACGCAGTATTTT.

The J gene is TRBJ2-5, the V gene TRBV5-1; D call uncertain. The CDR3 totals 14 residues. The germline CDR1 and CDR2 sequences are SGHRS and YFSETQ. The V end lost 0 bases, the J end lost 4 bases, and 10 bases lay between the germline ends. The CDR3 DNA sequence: TGCGCCAGCAGCTTGGAGGGTTTAATAGAGACCCAGTACTTC. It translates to CASSLEGLIETQYF.

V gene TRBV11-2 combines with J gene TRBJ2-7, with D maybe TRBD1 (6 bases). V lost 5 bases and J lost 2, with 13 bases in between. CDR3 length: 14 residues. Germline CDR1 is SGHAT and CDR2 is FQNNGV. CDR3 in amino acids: CASSLGQFPYEQYF. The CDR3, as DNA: TGTGCCAGCAGCCTCGGACAGTTTCCCTACGAGCAGTACTTC.

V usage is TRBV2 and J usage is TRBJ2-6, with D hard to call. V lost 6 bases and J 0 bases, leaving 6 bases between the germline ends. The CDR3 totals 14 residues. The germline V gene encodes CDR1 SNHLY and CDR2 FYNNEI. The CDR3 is CASSQYSGANVLTF. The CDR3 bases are TGTGCCAGCAGCCAATACTCTGGGGCCAACGTCCTGACTTTC.

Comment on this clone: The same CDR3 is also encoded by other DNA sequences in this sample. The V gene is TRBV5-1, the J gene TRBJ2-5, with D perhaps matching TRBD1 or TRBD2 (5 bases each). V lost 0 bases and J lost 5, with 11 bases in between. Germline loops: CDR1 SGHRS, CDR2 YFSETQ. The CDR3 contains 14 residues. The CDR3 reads CASSLEGREETQYF. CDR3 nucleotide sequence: TGCGCCAGCAGCTTGGAAGGCAGGGAGGAGACCCAGTACTTC.

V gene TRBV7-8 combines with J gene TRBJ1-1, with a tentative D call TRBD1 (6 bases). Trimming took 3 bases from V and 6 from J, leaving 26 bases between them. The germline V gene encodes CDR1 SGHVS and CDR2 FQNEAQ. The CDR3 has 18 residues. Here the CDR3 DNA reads TGTGCCAGCAGCTTCCCGGGGGCCAGCCGGGGTGGTCAAGCTGAAGCTTTCTTT. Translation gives CASSFPGASRGGQAEAFF.